The T cell receptor (beta chain) under discussion was sequenced for a study of post-analysis software for immune sequencing data. Overall study context: Relapsing-remitting, secondary progressive and progressive-relapsing forms made up the multiple sclerosis disease courses.

TCR beta cDNA libraries had unique molecular identifiers. Around 500,000 cDNA molecules were obtained from approximately 0.91 to 9.4 million T cells. MiXCR was run by TCRdb on the PCR reads, yielding one entry per CDR3 protein. The sample holds about 800,000 distinct CDR3 sequences; 25% to 30% are singletons and the top ten take around 0.6%. Broader study findings: When patients were compared with controls, about five TRBV segments were more frequent, TRBV5-6, TRBV5-1 and TRBV20-1 among them. Samples prepared in the same batch strongly co-clustered by F measure. Compared against controls, patients with multiple sclerosis displayed significantly lower normalized Chao1 diversity.

As regards this clonotype: Its antigen is unknown. One end of the junction does not line up with germline, which may come from a read error.

Looked up from germline, CDR1 is MNHEY and CDR2 is SMNVEV (reference sequence). The CDR3 is 13 residues long. The V gene is TRBV27, the J gene TRBJ2-5; weak D call: TRBD1 (7 bases). The DNA matches TRBJ2-7 better at its end, which makes the J call doubtful. This TCR derives from a girl between 5 and 17 years old with multiple sclerosis. The source material was blood. The CDR3 DNA reads as TGTGCCAACAGTCCCCGACAGGGAGGCGAGCAGTACTTC. Its translation is CANSPRQGGEQYF.